These 19 T cell receptor beta chains originate from one sample sequenced in a study of T cells after yellow fever vaccination. In TCRdb, the 5' RACE reads were re-called with MiXCR into one record per CDR3 protein. The sample records 350,000 to 450,000 distinct CDR3 sequences, about 17% being singletons. The sample was PBMCs, taken before the yellow fever booster vaccination. The receptor set was obtained from a man younger than 30 who received the YFV17D yellow fever vaccine.

The genes are TRBV4-3 and TRBJ2-1; D is undetermined. Per the germline V gene, CDR1 is LGHNA and CDR2 is YSLEER. This CDR3 region has 14 residues. Trimming cost V 0 bases and J 10 bases, with 13 bases left between them. The CDR3 DNA is TGCGCCAGCAGCCAAGATCTTAAAGCATACGAGCAGTTCTTC. Its protein is CASSQDLKAYEQFF.

The V gene is TRBV4-2, the J gene TRBJ2-3; TRBD1 matches 7 bases. Looked up from germline, CDR1 is LGHNA and CDR2 is YNFKEQ. CDR3 size: 18 residues. V lost 5 bases, J lost 1 base, and 15 bases stayed unmatched. The CDR3 region has the DNA TGTGCCAGCAGCAACCGGGACAGCGGAACCTCCGGCACAGATACGCAGTATTTT. Its translation: CASSNRDSGTSGTDTQYF.

The gene calls are TRBV25-1 and TRBJ2-4; TRBD2 is a possible D gene (7 bases). The CDR3 loop spans 13 amino acids. V was trimmed by 8 bases and J by 12 bases, leaving 20 bases between them. Germline lookup yields CDR1 MGHDK and CDR2 SYGVNS. In DNA, the CDR3 is TGTGCCAGCGGCCCACTAGGGGGGGCGCATCAGTACTTC. This translates into CASGPLGGAHQYF.

The chain carries TRBV27 and TRBJ2-1; TRBD2 agrees at 13 bases. The germline V gene encodes CDR1 MNHEY and CDR2 SMNVEV (reference sequence). V lost 2 bases to trimming and J lost 3 bases; unmatched junction nucleotides: 1. CDR3 length: 16 amino acids. The CDR3 loop is CASSLGTSGNYNEQFF. Here the CDR3 DNA reads TGTGCCAGCAGTTTAGGGACTAGCGGGAACTACAATGAGCAGTTCTTC.

This chain links TRBV12-3 or TRBV12-4 with TRBJ2-7, with 9 positions matching TRBD2. The CDR3 spans 13 residues. Trimming cost V 3 bases and J 5 bases; bases outside gene matches: 2. CDR3 in DNA: TGTGCCAGCAGTTTTCAGCGGGGGGACGAGCAGTACTTC. Protein: CASSFQRGDEQYF.

This chain joins TRBV12-3 or TRBV12-4 and TRBJ1-2, with D unclear. The CDR3 extends over 13 amino acids. Trimming pared 5 bases from V and 4 bases from J, leaving 11 bases between. CDR3 bases: TGTGCCAGCAGTCCACGGGGTAGCTATGGCTACACCTTC. Protein product: CASSPRGSYGYTF.

The chain is built from TRBV4-3 and TRBJ2-3, with a tentative D call TRBD2 (7 bases). Trimming removed 1 base from V and 6 bases from J, with 20 bases in between. This CDR3 is 17 amino acids long. CDR1 and CDR2 (germline): LGHNA, YSLEER. The chain's CDR3 is CASSQGGGGGLVDTQYF. Written as DNA, the CDR3 is TGCGCCAGCAGCCAAGGGGGAGGGGGGGGCCTCGTGGATACGCAGTATTTT.

This clonotype has a handful of counts. The chain has TRBV6-6 and TRBJ2-1; D possibly corresponds to TRBD1 (6 bases). CDR3 length: 14 amino acids. V lost 8 bases and J lost 6, with 17 bases in between. Germline V gene sequence: CDR1 MNHNY, CDR2 SVGAGI (reference sequence). CDR3 sequence: CASGPGHGTNEQFF. CDR3 DNA: TGTGCCAGCGGACCGGGACACGGGACCAATGAGCAGTTCTTC.

This sequence joins TRBV7-2 and TRBJ2-2; 8 nucleotides agree with TRBD1. CDR3 length equals 16 residues. J lost 2 bases, V lost 5 bases, and 7 bases had no gene match. Germline CDR1 reads SGHTA; CDR2 reads FQGNSA. In nucleotides, the CDR3 is TGTGCCAGCAGCCCGCGGACAGGGCCCAACACCGGGGAGCTGTTTTTT. Translation: CASSPRTGPNTGELFF.

The chain employs TRBV4-1 and TRBJ2-7; TRBD2 is a possible D gene (5 bases). V was trimmed by 4 bases and J by 3 bases, leaving 13 bases between them. CDR1 and CDR2 from the germline V gene are MGHRA and YSYEKL. The CDR3 consists of 14 residues. CDR3 in amino acids: CASSPNLAGYEQYF. The CDR3 nucleotides read TGCGCCAGCAGCCCTAACTTGGCGGGCTACGAGCAGTACTTC.

The rearrangement links TRBV9 to TRBJ1-4; 7 nucleotides align to TRBD1. The CDR3 has 14 residues. Trimming cost V 4 bases and J 5 bases; bases outside gene matches: 5. Germline values: CDR1 SGDLS, CDR2 YYNGEE. As DNA, the CDR3 is TGTGCCAGCAGCCCAGGGGGGTTCAATGAAAAACTGTTTTTT. This codes for CASSPGGFNEKLFF. Drawing the rest from reference TRBV9 and TRBJ1-4, the complete variable domain is DSGVTQTPKHLITATGQRVTLRCSPRSGDLSVYWYQQSLDQGLQFLIQYYNGEERAKGNILERFSAQQFPDLHSELNLSSLELGDSALYFCASSPGGFNEKLFFGSGTQLSVL.

This clonotype occurred a few times. The gene calls are TRBV15 and TRBJ1-5, with D perhaps matching TRBD1 (5 bases). V lost 3 bases to trimming and J lost 4 bases, with 13 bases between them. The CDR3 length is 15 residues. Germline CDR1 reads LNHNV; CDR2 reads YYDKDF (reference sequence). The CDR3 reads CATSSGGEPNQPQHF. As DNA, the CDR3 is TGTGCCACCAGCAGCGGAGGGGAACCGAATCAGCCCCAGCATTTT.

This clonotype was observed at least ten times. The chain couples TRBV7-2 to TRBJ2-1; D gene uncertain. Trimming cost V 5 bases and J 11 bases, with 10 bases left between them. The CDR3 is 11 residues long. The germline V gene has CDR1 SGHTA and CDR2 FQGNSA. The CDR3 is CASSQGPKQFF. The CDR3 DNA follows: TGTGCCAGCAGCCAAGGGCCCAAGCAGTTCTTC.

This clonotype occurred many times. The V gene is TRBV29-1, the J gene TRBJ1-2; D is undetermined. Germline assignment: CDR1 SQVTM and CDR2 ANQGSEA. V was pared by 4 bases and J by 1 base, with 10 bases between. This CDR3 region has 13 residues. Here the CDR3 reads CSVAGLLNYGYTF. The CDR3 DNA reads as TGCAGCGTTGCCGGGCTCCTTAACTATGGCTACACCTTC.

This clonotype was recorded once. The V gene is TRBV6-2 or TRBV6-3, the J gene TRBJ2-3; perhaps TRBD2 as D (6 bases). The germline V gene encodes CDR1 MNHEY and CDR2 SVGEGT. V shed 5 bases and J shed 2 bases, with 14 bases lying between them. The CDR3 is 15 amino acids. The CDR3 DNA sequence: TGTGCCAGCAGTCCTAGGAGGGTATACACAGATACGCAGTATTTT. Translating gives CASSPRRVYTDTQYF.

This clonotype has just one count. The chain combines TRBV5-1 with TRBJ1-2, with D perhaps TRBD1 (5 bases). The CDR3 totals 13 residues. The V end lost 0 bases, the J end lost 7 bases, and 10 bases lay between the germline ends. Looked up from germline, CDR1 is SGHRS and CDR2 is YFSETQ. The CDR3 loop is CASSLAVQGGYTF. The CDR3 nucleotides are TGCGCCAGCAGCTTGGCCGTTCAGGGTGGCTACACCTTC.

This clonotype occurred many times. The chain is built from TRBV20-1 and TRBJ1-5; unclear D gene. This CDR3 comprises 12 residues. Germline CDR1 DFQATT, CDR2 SNEGSKA (reference sequence). Between the trimmed V and J ends, which lost 5 bases and 5 bases, there was a span of 10 bases. The CDR3 nucleotides read TGCAGTGCTGGTCAACGCGATCAGCCCCAGCATTTT. This encodes CSAGQRDQPQHF.

Only a few counts were recorded for this clonotype. Here the CDR3 reads CASSLELGTADTQYF. CDR3 sequence (DNA): TGTGCCAGCAGCTTAGAACTTGGGACGGCCGATACGCAGTATTTT. The chain employs TRBV7-9 and TRBJ2-3, with D possibly being TRBD1 or TRBD2 (5 bases each). The germline V gene encodes CDR1 SEHNR and CDR2 FQNEAQ (reference sequence). CDR3 size: 15 residues. The V end was cut by 1 base, the J end by 6 bases, with 14 bases between.

The chain is built from TRBV6-1 and TRBJ2-7, with D perhaps assigned TRBD1 or TRBD2 (5 bases each). With 7 bases removed from V and 6 bases from J, the gap between germline ends came to 22 bases. Germline lookup yields CDR1 MNHNS and CDR2 SASEGT. This CDR3 comprises 15 residues. Here the CDR3 reads CASTDTGQVTAEQYF. The CDR3 bases are TGTGCCAGCACTGACACGGGGCAGGTAACGGCCGAGCAGTACTTC.